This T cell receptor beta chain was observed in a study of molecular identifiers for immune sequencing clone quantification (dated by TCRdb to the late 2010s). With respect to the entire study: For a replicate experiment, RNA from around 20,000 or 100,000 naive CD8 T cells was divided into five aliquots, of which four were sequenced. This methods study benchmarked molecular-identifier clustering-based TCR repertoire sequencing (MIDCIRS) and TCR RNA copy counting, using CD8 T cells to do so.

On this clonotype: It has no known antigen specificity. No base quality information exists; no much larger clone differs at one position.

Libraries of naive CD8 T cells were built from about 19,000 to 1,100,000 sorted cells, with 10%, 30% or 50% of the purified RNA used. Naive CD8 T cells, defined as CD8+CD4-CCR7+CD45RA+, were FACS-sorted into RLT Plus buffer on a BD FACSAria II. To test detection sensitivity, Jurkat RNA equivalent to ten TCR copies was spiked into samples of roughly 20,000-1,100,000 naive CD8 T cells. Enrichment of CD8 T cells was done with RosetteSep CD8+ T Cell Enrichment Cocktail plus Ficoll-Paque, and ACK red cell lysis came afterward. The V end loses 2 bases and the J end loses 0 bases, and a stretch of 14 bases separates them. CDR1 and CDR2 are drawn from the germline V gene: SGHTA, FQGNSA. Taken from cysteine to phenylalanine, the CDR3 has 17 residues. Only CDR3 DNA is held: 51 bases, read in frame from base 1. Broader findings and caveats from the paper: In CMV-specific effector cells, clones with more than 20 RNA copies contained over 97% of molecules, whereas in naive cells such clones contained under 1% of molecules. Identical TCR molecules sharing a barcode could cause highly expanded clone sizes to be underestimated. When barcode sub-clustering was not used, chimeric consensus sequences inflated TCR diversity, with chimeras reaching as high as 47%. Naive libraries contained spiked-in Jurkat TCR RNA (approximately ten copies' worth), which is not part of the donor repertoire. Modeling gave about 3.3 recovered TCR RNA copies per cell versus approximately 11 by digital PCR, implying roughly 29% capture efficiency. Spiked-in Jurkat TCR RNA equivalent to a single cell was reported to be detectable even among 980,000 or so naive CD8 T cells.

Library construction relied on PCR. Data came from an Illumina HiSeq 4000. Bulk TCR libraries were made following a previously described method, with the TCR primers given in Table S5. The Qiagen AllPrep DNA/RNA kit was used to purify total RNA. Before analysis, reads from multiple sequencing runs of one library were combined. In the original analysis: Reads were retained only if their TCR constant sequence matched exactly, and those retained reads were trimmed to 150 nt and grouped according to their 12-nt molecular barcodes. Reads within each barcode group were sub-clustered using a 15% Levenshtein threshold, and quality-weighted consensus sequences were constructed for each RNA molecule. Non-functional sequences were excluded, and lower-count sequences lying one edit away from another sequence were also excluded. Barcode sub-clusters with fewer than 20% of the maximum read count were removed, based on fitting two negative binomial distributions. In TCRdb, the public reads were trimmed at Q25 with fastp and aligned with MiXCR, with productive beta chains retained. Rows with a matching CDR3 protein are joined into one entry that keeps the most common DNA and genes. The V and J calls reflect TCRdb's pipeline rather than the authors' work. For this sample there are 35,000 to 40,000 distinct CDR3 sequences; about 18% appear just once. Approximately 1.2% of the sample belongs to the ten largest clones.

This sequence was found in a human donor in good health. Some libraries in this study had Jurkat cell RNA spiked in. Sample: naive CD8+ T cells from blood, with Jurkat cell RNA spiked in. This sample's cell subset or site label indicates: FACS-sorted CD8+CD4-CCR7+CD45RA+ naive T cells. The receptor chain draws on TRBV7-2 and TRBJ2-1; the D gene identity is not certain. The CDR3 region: CASSLIVKPNSYNEQFF. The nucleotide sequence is TGTGCCAGCAGCTTAATCGTGAAGCCTAACTCCTACAATGAGCAGTTCTTC.